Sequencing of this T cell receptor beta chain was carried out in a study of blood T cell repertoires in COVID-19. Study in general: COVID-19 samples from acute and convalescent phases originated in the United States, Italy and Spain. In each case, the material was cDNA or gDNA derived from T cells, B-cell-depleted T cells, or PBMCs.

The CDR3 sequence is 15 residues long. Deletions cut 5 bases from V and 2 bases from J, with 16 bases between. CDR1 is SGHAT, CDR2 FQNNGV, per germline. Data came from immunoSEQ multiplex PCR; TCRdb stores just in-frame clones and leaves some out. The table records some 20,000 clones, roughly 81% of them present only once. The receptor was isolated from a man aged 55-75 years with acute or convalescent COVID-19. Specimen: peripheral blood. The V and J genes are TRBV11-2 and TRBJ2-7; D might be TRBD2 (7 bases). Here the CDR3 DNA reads TGTGCCAGCAGCCCCGAGGGGGGGGTCACCTACGAGCAGTACTTC. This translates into CASSPEGGVTYEQYF.